The source of this T cell receptor beta chain is a study of blood T cell repertoires in COVID-19 (dated by TCRdb to about 2020). With regard to the full study: Samples from collaborators originated in the United States, Italy and Spain and spanned both the acute and convalescent phases of COVID-19. The material from the prospective study consisted of cDNA or gDNA derived from T cells, B-cell-depleted T cells, or PBMCs. Deeply sampled blood TCRbeta repertoires from subjects exposed to, actively infected with, or recovered from COVID-19 were included in the dataset. The repertoires were released in a freely available public database meant as a resource for research on the immune response to SARS-CoV-2. The samples were drawn from two sources: the first 160 participants of the ongoing ImmuneRACE study, and 1,200 or so subjects contributed by 6 global collaborators. Nearly every sample came with metadata listing a de-identified subject ID, COVID-19 status, age in years and sex. Where HLA class I and class II types were available, the types were taken from metadata supplied by the sample provider, not from assay-based typing.

On this clone itself: This clone's antigen is unknown. Base qualities are missing; no much larger clone stands one base away.

Participants in the prospective study were enrolled through a virtual design, were aged about 18 to 90 years, and lived in fewer than 30 United States geographic areas. Cohort assignment in the prospective study relied on participant-reported clinical history from a screening survey and a study questionnaire. ImmuneRACE Cohort 3 recovered participants were defined by two consecutive negative NP/OP PCR tests, healthcare professional clearance, or symptom resolution. In the prospective study, whole blood, serum and a nasopharyngeal or oropharyngeal swab were collected from each participant by mobile phlebotomists. Prospective study participants could optionally give additional blood draws and questionnaires over a roughly 2-month period. Before DNA extraction, prospective study blood samples were shipped either frozen or at room temperature. Beyond this particular receptor, the publication reports: The amount of clinical and demographic metadata varied by source and participant and was provided uncurated.

V is pruned by 0 bases and J by 3 bases, leaving 8 bases of the junction without a gene match. From the cysteine up to the phenylalanine, the CDR3 has a length of 17 residues. The read is trimmed to its CDR3 DNA, 51 bases read in frame from base 1. CDR1 and CDR2 are read off the germline V gene (reference sequence) as LNHDA and SQIVND. The immunoSEQ Assay, a bias-controlled multiplex PCR, was used to amplify TCRbeta CDR3 regions from genomic DNA. From the authors' description of their analysis: Within the assay, amplification of reference gene primers was used to estimate how many nucleated cells each sample contained. To quantify the absolute abundance of each unique TCRbeta CDR3 rearrangement, sequence reads were collapsed and filtered. Productive Simpson clonality was computed per sample as the square root of Simpson's diversity index over productive rearrangements. The clones in this table, taken by TCRdb from immuneACCESS, are in-frame only. Not every clone is retained; where verified, under half of the shortfall comes from an unresolved V gene, and the cause of the rest is unknown. That table furnishes V, J and clone size, whereas the DNA furnished D and trimming. In all, the sample holds 400,000 to 450,000 clones, and around 87% of those were seen once. The ten largest clonotypes hold roughly 1.1% of the sample.

In this chain, TRBV19 is recombined with TRBJ2-1; 7 central nucleotides agree with TRBD1. The receptor was derived from a man in his thirties or forties who had recovered from COVID-19. Sequences were obtained from PBMCs or T cells enriched from blood (not recorded which). The CDR3 region reads CASSIELGQIIYNEQFF. The nucleotide sequence is TGTGCCAGTAGTATAGAACTGGGACAGATCATCTACAATGAGCAGTTCTTC. Supplemented by the reference TRBV19 and TRBJ2-1 proteins around the CDR3, the complete variable domain is DGGITQSPKYLFRKEGQNVTLSCEQNLNHDAMYWYRQDPGQGLRLIYYSQIVNDFQKGDIAEGYSVSREKKESFPLTVTSAQKNPTAFYLCASSIELGQIIYNEQFFGPGTRLTVL.